This T cell receptor beta chain derives from a study of CD8 T cells in ankylosing spondylitis. This clonotype was picked up many times. Its cognate antigen is unknown. Quantitative 5'-RACE with molecular barcodes generated TCR beta libraries. TCRdb processed the 5' RACE reads anew with MiXCR; each CDR3 protein has one entry. This sample yields some 840,000 distinct CDR3 sequences, of which 10% to 15% are seen a single time; about 0.49% belongs to the top ten. V was pared by 5 bases and J by 5 bases, with 6 bases of the junction left unmatched. This CDR3 region has 14 residues. The germline V gene has CDR1 MNHNS and CDR2 SASEGT. Study results and caveats: Past studies reported some motif variants in reactive arthritis synovial fluid and blood. What seemed typical of ankylosing spondylitis blood was a TCR beta motif built from roughly 8 highly homologous variants. Clones linked to disease, bearing a CD8+ phenotype, were relatively rare in peripheral blood.

Sequencing was carried out using blood, either unsorted or a sorted T cell fraction (not recorded which). This clonotype was obtained from a male donor with ankylosing spondylitis. The rearrangement uses TRBV6-1 and TRBJ1-5, with 7 bases that match TRBD1. The DNA of the CDR3 is TGTGCCAGCAGTAGACAGGGTAATGATCAGCCCCAGCATTTT. Translating gives CASSRQGNDQPQHF.